This T cell receptor beta chain was found in a study of cytomegalovirus exposure and HLA in healthy donors. Findings of the study overall: Reported performance of the classifier showed diagnosis of cytomegalovirus status with high specificity and sensitivity. The availability of immune exposure information extended only to CMV serostatus. In vitro, a few CMV-associated chains proved specific for CMV antigens.

For this clone: Its antigen is not identified.

Trimming shortened V by 6 bases and J by 1 base, and 12 bases separated the two germline ends. Germline V gene data show CDR1 as MNHEY and CDR2 as SVGAGI. The CDR3 totals 14 residues. The PCR employed 60 Vbeta primers together with 13 Jbeta primers. Produced via immunoSEQ multiplex PCR; TCRdb's table is partial and in-frame only. The sample holds about 100,000 clones, roughly 79% seen once. The sequence came from a man in his forties or fifties in good health and CMV-seronegative. The rearrangement uses TRBV6-5 and TRBJ1-1; D might be TRBD1 (6 bases). The sample comprised PBMCs. CDR3 loop: CASSRRTANTEAFF. CDR3 DNA sequence: TGTGCCAGCAGCCGACGGACAGCGAACACTGAAGCTTTCTTT.